The TCR beta chain under discussion was sequenced for a study of T-cell reconstitution after alpha-beta-depleted transplantation in children. Study observations and caveats: Counts and diversity of T cells one year after transplant came mostly from newly produced T cells.

Worth noting for this clonotype: Antigen specificity is unknown.

Preparation of the TCRbeta library was carried out with unique molecular identifiers. TCRdb re-analysed the PCR reads in MiXCR, keeping a single row per CDR3 protein. The sample consists of 250,000 to 400,000 distinct CDR3 sequences, over 20% of them appearing once. Germline V gives CDR1 SGHDT, CDR2 YYEEEE. Trimming took 4 bases from V and 2 from J, leaving 13 bases between them. There are 14 residues in the CDR3. The rearrangement uses TRBV5-6 and TRBJ2-7, with D perhaps assigned TRBD1 or TRBD2 (6 bases each). The receptor was isolated from a male patient aged 10 to 17 who had a stem cell transplant for acute lymphoblastic leukemia, so the T cells may come from the graft donor. The sequencing here drew on PBMCs, mostly from graft donor cells, taken 180 days after TCRalphabeta/CD19-depleted stem cell transplant. The CDR3 DNA sequence: TGTGCCAGCAGCCCACGGGGGCAGGCCTACGAGCAGTACTTC. Its protein product is CASSPRGQAYEQYF.